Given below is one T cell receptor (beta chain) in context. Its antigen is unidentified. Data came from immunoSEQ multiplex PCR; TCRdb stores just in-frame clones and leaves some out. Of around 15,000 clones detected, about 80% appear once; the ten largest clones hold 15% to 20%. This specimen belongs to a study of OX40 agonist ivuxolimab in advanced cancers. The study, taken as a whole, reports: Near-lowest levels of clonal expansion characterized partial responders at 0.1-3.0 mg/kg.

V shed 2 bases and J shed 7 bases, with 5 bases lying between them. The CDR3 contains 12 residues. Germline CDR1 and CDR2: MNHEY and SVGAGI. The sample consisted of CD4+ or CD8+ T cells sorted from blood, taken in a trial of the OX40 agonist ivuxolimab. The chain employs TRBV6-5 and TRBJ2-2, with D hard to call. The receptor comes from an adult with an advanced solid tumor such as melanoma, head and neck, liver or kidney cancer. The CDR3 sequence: CASSYGGGELFF. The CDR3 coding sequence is TGTGCCAGCAGTTACGGCGGCGGGGAGCTGTTTTTT.